The rows below give T cell receptor beta chains drawn from one sample of a study of human T cells and chemical hapten exposure. TCRdb re-called the RACE reads with MiXCR, one entry per CDR3 protein. Of approximately 90,000 distinct CDR3 sequences detected, 27% appear once; the ten largest clones hold 9% to 12%. The source material was whole blood, sampled in connection with sensitization to the hapten diphenylcyclopropenone (DPC). The receptors derive from a man in his forties with alopecia areata. Some clones in this sample may be carry-over from other donors' samples. CDR3s include the opening cysteine and the closing phenylalanine or tryptophan. The D gene is left open where the match is weak. Where a row states a size, it is once, few, many or the class of an expanded clone; other rows omit it.

>medium-sized|NA|TRBJ2-7|TRBV7-2
CASSLTSGGSVYEQYF
TGTGCCAGCAGCCTCACTAGTGGAGGTTCGGTCTACGAGCAGTACTTC
>NA|NA|TRBJ2-1|TRBV28
CASSFGENEQFF
TGTGCCAGCAGTTTCGGGGAGAATGAGCAGTTCTTC
>few|TRBD1|TRBJ1-1|TRBV12-3/TRBV12-4
CASRKQGAGLNTEAFF
TGTGCCAGCAGAAAACAGGGGGCGGGTTTGAACACTGAAGCTTTCTTT
>NA|NA|TRBJ1-5|TRBV6-6
CASSYPGQLLHF
TGTGCCAGCAGTTACCCTGGACAGTTGTTGCATTTT
>NA|TRBD2|TRBJ2-7|TRBV12-3/TRBV12-4
CASSGLAGGYEQYF
TGTGCCAGCAGTGGACTAGCGGGAGGGTACGAGCAGTACTTC
>NA|NA|TRBJ2-6|TRBV7-8
CASSLVSSVWGGYSGANVLTF
TGTGCCAGCAGCTTAGTGTCTTCGGTTTGGGGAGGCTACTCTGGGGCCAACGTCCTGACTTTC
>few|NA|TRBJ1-2|TRBV20-1
CSATRGSKETF
TGCAGTGCAACCAGGGGTTCTAAGGAAACCTTC
>NA|NA|TRBJ2-1|TRBV7-2
CASSRDWQDNEQFF
TGTGCCAGCAGCCGGGACTGGCAAGACAATGAGCAGTTCTTC
>once|TRBD1|TRBJ1-2|TRBV4-2
CASSQSPGTGKNYGYTF
TGTGCCAGCAGCCAATCACCTGGGACAGGGAAAAACTATGGCTACACCTTC
>NA|TRBD1|TRBJ2-7|TRBV7-2
CASSLSRGLSSYEQYF
TGTGCCAGCAGCTTAAGCAGGGGGCTTAGCTCCTACGAGCAGTACTTC
>NA|NA|TRBJ2-4|TRBV6-2/TRBV6-3
CASSPRHRDIQYF
TGTGCCAGCAGTCCACGACATCGGGACATTCAGTACTTC
>NA|TRBD1|TRBJ2-3|TRBV5-1
CASGGTGGRTDTQYF
TGCGCCAGCGGAGGGACAGGGGGCCGCACAGATACGCAGTATTTT
>few|NA|TRBJ1-1|TRBV6-1
CASRVVRGLNTEAFF
TGTGCCAGCAGGGTCGTTCGGGGGCTAAACACTGAAGCTTTCTTT
>NA|NA|TRBJ2-7|TRBV11-1
CASRIGPGGEQYF
TGTGCCAGCAGAATCGGACCCGGCGGGGAGCAGTACTTC
>NA|NA|TRBJ1-1|TRBV6-2/TRBV6-3
CASSRDASSMNTEAFF
TGTGCCAGCAGCCGGGACGCGAGCTCCATGAACACTGAAGCTTTCTTT
>few|NA|TRBJ1-5|TRBV24-1
CATSRGSGSNQPQHF
TGTGCCACCAGTCGAGGTTCGGGTAGCAATCAGCCCCAGCATTTT
>few|TRBD1|TRBJ2-7|TRBV19
CASSIEDRYYEQYF
TGTGCCAGTAGTATAGAGGACAGGTACTACGAGCAGTACTTC
>few|TRBD2|TRBJ2-3|TRBV28
CASSVGLSGFTDTQYF
TGTGCCAGCAGTGTGGGGCTTAGCGGGTTCACAGATACGCAGTATTTT
>few|NA|TRBJ2-7|TRBV7-9
CASSLGPGPYEQYF
TGTGCCAGCAGCTTAGGTCCGGGACCCTACGAGCAGTACTTC
>few|NA|TRBJ2-5|TRBV6-6
CASSHPTEETQYF
TGTGCCAGCAGCCACCCGACAGAAGAGACCCAGTACTTC
>few|TRBD1|TRBJ2-7|TRBV25-1
CASSGTGGPYEQYF
TGTGCCAGCAGTGGAACAGGGGGTCCCTACGAGCAGTACTTC
>NA|TRBD1|TRBJ2-3|TRBV7-2
CASSLQGALDTQYF
TGTGCCAGCAGCTTGCAGGGGGCGTTAGATACGCAGTATTTT
>few|TRBD1|TRBJ1-4|TRBV18
CASRKNRGNEKLFF
TGTGCCAGTCGAAAGAACAGGGGTAATGAAAAACTGTTTTTT
>few|TRBD1|TRBJ2-2|TRBV2
CASRGQVNTGELFF
TGTGCCAGCAGGGGACAGGTCAACACCGGGGAGCTGTTTTTT
>few|TRBD1|TRBJ2-7|TRBV20-1
CSARDRTGTHEQYF
TGCAGTGCTAGAGATCGGACAGGGACCCACGAGCAGTACTTC
>NA|TRBD2|TRBJ2-7|TRBV2
CASSEERGFGEQYF
TGTGCCAGCAGTGAGGAGCGGGGATTTGGCGAGCAGTACTTC
>NA|TRBD1|TRBJ1-1|TRBV18
CASSQLAGGDEAFF
TGTGCCAGCTCCCAACTCGCAGGGGGCGATGAAGCTTTCTTT
>few|TRBD1|TRBJ1-1|TRBV6-5
CASSPDRARQAEAFF
TGTGCCAGCAGTCCAGACAGGGCGCGACAAGCTGAAGCTTTCTTT
>once|NA|TRBJ2-4|TRBV7-9
CASSLQGRNIQYF
TGTGCCAGCAGCTTACAGGGTAGAAACATTCAGTACTTC
>many|NA|TRBJ2-4|TRBV24-1
CATSAGSIQQKNIQYF
TGTGCCACCAGTGCTGGGTCAATCCAGCAAAAAAACATTCAGTACTTC
>few|NA|TRBJ2-5|TRBV5-1
CASSPPPGTQYF
TGCGCCAGCAGCCCTCCCCCAGGGACCCAGTACTTC
>NA|TRBD1|TRBJ2-2|TRBV24-1
CATRDRVAGELFF
TGTGCCACCAGGGACAGGGTGGCCGGGGAGCTGTTTTTT
>NA|NA|TRBJ2-4|TRBV7-2
CASSPKGSPAKNIQYF
TGTGCCAGCAGCCCTAAAGGGTCGCCGGCCAAAAACATTCAGTACTTC
>NA|TRBD1|TRBJ2-7|TRBV2
CASSYRGSQGEQYF
TGTGCCAGCAGTTACAGGGGGTCGCAAGGCGAGCAGTACTTC